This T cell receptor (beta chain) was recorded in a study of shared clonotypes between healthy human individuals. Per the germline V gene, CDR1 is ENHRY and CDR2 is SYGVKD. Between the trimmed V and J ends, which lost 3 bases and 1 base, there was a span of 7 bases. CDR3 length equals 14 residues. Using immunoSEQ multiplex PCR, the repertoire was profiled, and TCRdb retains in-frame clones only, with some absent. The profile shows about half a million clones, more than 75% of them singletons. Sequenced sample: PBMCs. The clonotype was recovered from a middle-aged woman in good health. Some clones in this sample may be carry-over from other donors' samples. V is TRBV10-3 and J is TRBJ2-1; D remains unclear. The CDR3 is CAISDTSSYNEQFF. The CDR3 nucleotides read TGTGCCATCAGTGACACTTCGTCCTACAATGAGCAGTTCTTC.